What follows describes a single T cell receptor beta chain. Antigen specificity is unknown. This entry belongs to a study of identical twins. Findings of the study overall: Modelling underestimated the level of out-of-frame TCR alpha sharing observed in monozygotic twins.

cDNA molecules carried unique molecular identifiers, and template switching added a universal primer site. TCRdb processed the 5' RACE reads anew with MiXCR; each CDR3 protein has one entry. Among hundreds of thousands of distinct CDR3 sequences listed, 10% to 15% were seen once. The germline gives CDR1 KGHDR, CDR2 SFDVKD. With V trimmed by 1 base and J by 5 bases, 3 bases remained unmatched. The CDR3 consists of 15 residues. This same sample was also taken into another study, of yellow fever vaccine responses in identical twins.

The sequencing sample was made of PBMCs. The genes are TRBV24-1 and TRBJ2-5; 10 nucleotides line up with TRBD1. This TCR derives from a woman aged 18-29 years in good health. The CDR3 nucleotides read TGTGCCACCAGTGATTTCGGGACAGGGGACGAGACCCAGTACTTC. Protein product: CATSDFGTGDETQYF.